The 23 T cell receptor beta chains listed next were all sequenced from one sample in a study of cytomegalovirus exposure and HLA in healthy donors (dated by TCRdb to about 2017). Libraries came from the immunoSEQ multiplex PCR assay. For the multiplex PCR, a mixture combining 60 forward primers for TCR Vbeta segments and 13 reverse primers for TCR Jbeta segments was used. Sourced from immuneACCESS, this table was stored by TCRdb with only in-frame sequences that have V and J called. A share of the clones is absent; for the studies checked, an unresolved V gene accounts for under half, and the remainder has no known explanation. The sample records 70,000 to 75,000 clones, about three quarters of which are singletons. 12% of the sample comes from the top ten. Input material: PBMCs. These receptors originate from a middle-aged woman in good health and CMV-seropositive.

V usage is TRBV5-6 and J usage is TRBJ1-2; a possible D gene is TRBD1 (6 bases). This CDR3 region has 13 residues. The germline V gene encodes CDR1 SGHDT and CDR2 YYEEEE. Trimming cost V 3 bases and J 3 bases, with 9 bases left between them. CDR3 DNA: TGTGCCAGCAGCTCACAGGGCGACTATGGCTACACCTTC. This sequence encodes CASSSQGDYGYTF.

The chain employs TRBV6-1 and TRBJ1-2; TRBD1 aligns across 10 bases. The CDR3 has 15 amino acids. Germline-derived CDR1 and CDR2 are MNHNS and SASEGT. With V trimmed by 5 bases and J by 1 base, 4 bases remained unmatched. The CDR3 reads CASSWTGGGNYGYTF. In DNA form, the CDR3 reads TGTGCCAGCAGTTGGACAGGGGGAGGTAACTATGGCTACACCTTC.

The chain joins TRBV30 to TRBJ2-7; D may be TRBD1 (6 bases). This CDR3 spans 15 amino acids. The V end was cut by 0 bases, the J end by 0 bases, with 12 bases between. CDR1 is GTSNPN, CDR2 SVGIG, per germline (reference sequence). CDR3 residues: CAWSVGQPISYEQYF. CDR3 nucleotides: TGTGCCTGGAGTGTAGGACAGCCTATCTCCTACGAGCAGTACTTC.

This chain connects TRBV4-1 to TRBJ1-6; D uncertain. The V end was cut by 6 bases, the J end by 13 bases, with 13 bases between. The CDR3 extends over 12 amino acids. From germline, CDR1 is MGHRA and CDR2 YSYEKL. The CDR3 sequence is CASRGSGAPLHF. The CDR3 DNA reads as TGCGCCAGCAGGGGGAGCGGAGCCCCCCTCCACTTT.

The rearrangement uses TRBV12-5 and TRBJ2-7; a possible D gene is TRBD2 (7 bases). The CDR3 contains 14 residues. Trimming pared 5 bases from V and 4 bases from J, leaving 15 bases between. Germline CDR1 is LGHNT and CDR2 is FRNRAP. CDR3 bases: TGTGCTAGTGGTCCGGGCGGGGGCGTATACGAGCAGTACTTC. Translated: CASGPGGGVYEQYF.

V gene TRBV13 combines with J gene TRBJ2-7, with a tentative D call TRBD1 (5 bases). The CDR3 length is 16 residues. Per the germline V gene, CDR1 is PRHDT and CDR2 is FYEKMQ (reference sequence). V was cut by 4 bases and J by 1 base, with 17 bases left in between. CDR3 bases: TGTGCCAGCAGCTCGTCCAGGGAAAAGGGGTCCTACGAGCAGTACTTC. It is translated as CASSSSREKGSYEQYF.

This chain links TRBV25-1 with TRBJ1-1; the D is unclear. The CDR3 runs to 13 residues. CDR1 and CDR2 from the germline V gene are MGHDK and SYGVNS. Trimming took off 6 bases at V and 5 bases at J, with 13 bases between the two ends. This chain's CDR3 is CASSPVGRTEAFF. The CDR3 DNA reads as TGTGCCAGCAGCCCTGTAGGGAGGACTGAAGCTTTCTTT.

Only a few counts were recorded for this clone. This rearrangement joins TRBV15 to TRBJ2-5; weak D call: TRBD1 (5 bases). Germline assignment: CDR1 LNHNV and CDR2 YYDKDF (reference sequence). Between the trimmed V and J ends, which lost 3 bases and 1 base, there was a span of 12 bases. The CDR3 runs to 15 residues. The CDR3 DNA is TGTGCCACCAGCAGTCTTGGGGCTGGCCAAGAGACCCAGTACTTC. It specifies CATSSLGAGQETQYF.

V usage is TRBV9 and J usage is TRBJ2-5; 13 nucleotides align to TRBD2. After removal of 0 bases from V and 5 bases from J, the junction contained 4 bases not matched to a gene. Germline loops: CDR1 SGDLS, CDR2 YYNGEE. The CDR3 is made up of 16 amino acids. The CDR3: CASSVGTSGGMETQYF. In DNA, the CDR3 is TGTGCCAGCAGCGTAGGGACTAGCGGGGGAATGGAGACCCAGTACTTC.

The chain carries TRBV9 and TRBJ2-2; D gene unclear. V was trimmed by 3 bases and J by 5 bases, leaving 11 bases between them. The germline CDR1 and CDR2 sequences are SGDLS and YYNGEE. The CDR3 extends over 14 amino acids. CDR3 coding DNA: TGTGCCAGCAGCGACCCGAGCGATACCGGGGAGCTGTTTTTT. It encodes CASSDPSDTGELFF. The full variable domain, rest sourced from reference TRBV9 and TRBJ2-2, is DSGVTQTPKHLITATGQRVTLRCSPRSGDLSVYWYQQSLDQGLQFLIQYYNGEERAKGNILERFSAQQFPDLHSELNLSSLELGDSALYFCASSDPSDTGELFFGEGSRLTVL.

The CDR3 bases are TGTGCCAGCAGCTATCCTTGGGTAGCAGGGACAGGCTATGGCTACACCTTC. Encoded protein: CASSYPWVAGTGYGYTF. V usage is TRBV5-4 and J usage is TRBJ1-2, with TRBD1 identical over 8 bases. The junction had 14 bases not matched to a gene; V was cut back by 3 bases and J by 4 bases. Germline V gene lookup returns CDR1 SGHNT and CDR2 YYREEE (reference sequence). The CDR3 is 17 residues long.

This clone has just a few counts. V gene TRBV19 combines with J gene TRBJ2-1; 7 bases are a match to TRBD1. This CDR3 has 13 residues. J gave up 10 bases and V 4 bases, and 7 bases lay outside the gene matches. Per the germline V gene, CDR1 is LNHDA and CDR2 is SQIVND (reference sequence). The CDR3, as DNA: TGTGCCAGTAGTAAGGGACAGTTGGTAGAGCAGTTCTTC. This translates into CASSKGQLVEQFF. The complete variable domain, with remaining parts taken from reference TRBV19 and TRBJ2-1, reads DGGITQSPKYLFRKEGQNVTLSCEQNLNHDAMYWYRQDPGQGLRLIYYSQIVNDFQKGDIAEGYSVSREKKESFPLTVTSAQKNPTAFYLCASSKGQLVEQFFGPGTRLTVL.

The J gene is TRBJ1-1, the V gene TRBV7-9; D gene unclear. CDR1 and CDR2 (germline): SEHNR, FQNEAQ (reference sequence). Trimming removed 3 bases at V and 1 base at J, with 9 bases between. The CDR3 is made up of 14 amino acids. CDR3 region: CASSLVAWNTEAFF. The CDR3 DNA is TGTGCCAGCAGCTTGGTAGCTTGGAACACTGAAGCTTTCTTT.

The V gene is TRBV6-4, the J gene TRBJ2-1, with 8 bases identical to TRBD2. CDR1 and CDR2 (germline): MRHNA, SNTAGT. The CDR3 loop spans 14 amino acids. The trim removed 2 bases at V and 10 bases at J, leaving 7 bases unmatched. CDR3 amino acids: CASSDQRGSTEQFF. The CDR3 DNA follows: TGTGCCAGCAGTGACCAGCGGGGGAGCACAGAGCAGTTCTTC.

The chain carries TRBV29-1 and TRBJ1-1, with 9 bases that match TRBD1. From germline, CDR1 is SQVTM and CDR2 ANQGSEA. The CDR3 is made up of 13 amino acids. V was clipped by 0 bases and J by 9 bases; unmatched bases: 5. The CDR3 reads CSVEEGTGTKAFF. DNA for the CDR3: TGCAGCGTTGAAGAAGGGACAGGGACTAAAGCTTTCTTT.

This chain links TRBV7-6 with TRBJ2-7, with 9 bases matching TRBD2. Germline CDR1 and CDR2: SGHVS and FNYEAQ. The CDR3 consists of 14 residues. After removal of 5 bases from V and 7 bases from J, the junction contained 9 bases not matched to a gene. CDR3 sequence reads: CASSPPAGGEEQYF. CDR3 sequence (DNA): TGTGCCAGCAGCCCCCCGGCGGGGGGGGAAGAGCAGTACTTC.

V is TRBV19 and J is TRBJ1-6, with D possibly being TRBD1 (5 bases). The V gene lost 6 bases and the J gene lost 7 bases, with 13 bases spanning the gap. This CDR3 spans 14 amino acids. The germline CDR1 and CDR2 sequences are LNHDA and SQIVND (reference sequence). The CDR3 nucleotides read TGTGCCAGTAGGCCTCAGGGTGGGAATTCACCCCTCCACTTT. This translates into CASRPQGGNSPLHF.

V gene TRBV11-3 combines with J gene TRBJ2-2, with 8 positions matching TRBD1. This CDR3 has 15 amino acids. Germline V lookup: CDR1 SGHNT, CDR2 YENEEA. Trimming at V came to 5 bases and at J to 2 bases, leaving 4 bases not matched to a gene. CDR3 region: CASSVGQGNTGELFF. CDR3 sequence (DNA): TGTGCCAGCAGCGTAGGACAGGGAAACACCGGGGAGCTGTTTTTT.

The chain's CDR3 is CATRTGDQPQHF. The CDR3 DNA sequence: TGTGCCACACGGACAGGGGATCAGCCCCAGCATTTT. The chain recombines TRBV19 with TRBJ1-5; TRBD1 agrees at 9 bases. With 10 bases clipped from V and 5 bases from J, the junction kept 3 bases outside the gene matches. In germline, CDR1 is LNHDA, CDR2 SQIVND (reference sequence). The CDR3 is 12 amino acids.

This clone was recorded only once. The rearrangement uses TRBV10-1 and TRBJ1-1; the D gene is possibly TRBD1 (5 bases). The CDR3 extends over 13 amino acids. The germline V and J ends were trimmed by 3 bases and 4 bases, with 9 bases remaining between them. Germline assignment: CDR1 WNHNN and CDR2 SYGVQD (reference sequence). This chain's CDR3 is CASSDQQGTEAFF. The CDR3 DNA follows: TGCGCCAGCAGTGACCAGCAGGGCACTGAAGCTTTCTTT.

This chain uses TRBV5-4 with TRBJ1-1; D unresolved. The CDR3 totals 15 residues. Germline V gives CDR1 SGHNT, CDR2 YYREEE (reference sequence). The V gene lost 4 bases and the J gene lost 4 bases, with 17 bases spanning the gap. Written as DNA, the CDR3 is TGTGCCAGCAGCCGGGTAAGCGCACTCGGCACTGAAGCTTTCTTT. Its translation: CASSRVSALGTEAFF.

The rearrangement joins TRBV6-5 to TRBJ1-1; D is perhaps TRBD1 (5 bases). The V and J ends lost 0 bases and 3 bases respectively, with 11 bases between them. The CDR3 covers 15 residues. Germline loops: CDR1 MNHEY, CDR2 SVGAGI. The CDR3 region has the DNA TGTGCCAGCAGTTACTCGTTCAGGGCGGACACTGAAGCTTTCTTT. It is translated as CASSYSFRADTEAFF.

The rearrangement joins TRBV2 to TRBJ1-2; possibly TRBD1 for D (5 bases). This CDR3 contains 14 residues. V was shortened by 3 bases and J by 5 bases, with 13 bases between the two germline ends. Per germline, CDR1 SNHLY and CDR2 FYNNEI. CDR3 DNA sequence: TGTGCCAGCAGTGATTTAACTCGGGGGTATGGCTACACCTTC. Protein sequence: CASSDLTRGYGYTF. The full variable domain, with the rest looked up from reference TRBV2 and TRBJ1-2, is EPEVTQTPSHQVTQMGQEVILRCVPISNHLYFYWYRQILGQKVEFLVSFYNNEISEKSEIFDDQFSVERPDGSNFTLKIRSTKLEDSAMYFCASSDLTRGYGYTFGSGTRLTVV.